These 5 T cell receptor beta chains came from one sample sequenced in a study of T-cell reconstitution after alpha-beta-depleted transplantation in children. Unique molecular identifiers were used to barcode this TCRbeta library. TCRdb itself ran the PCR reads through MiXCR, one entry per CDR3 protein. This repertoire shows around 440,000 distinct CDR3 sequences, 10% found once; its top ten account for around 2.2%. This specimen consisted of PBMCs, obtained before TCRalphabeta/CD19-depleted stem cell transplant. All receptors derive from a child aged 2-15 years with inherited bone marrow failure, due to receive a stem cell transplant.

This clonotype was counted a few times. The chain recombines TRBV2 with TRBJ2-2; no reliable D call. CDR1 SNHLY and CDR2 FYNNEI come from the germline V gene. Trimming removed 7 bases at V and 3 bases at J, with 9 bases between. The CDR3 totals 13 residues. In DNA form, the CDR3 reads TGTGCCAGCACCCTCGACTACACCGGGGAGCTGTTTTTT. It codes for CASTLDYTGELFF.

This clonotype was found many times. The rearrangement joins TRBV20-1 to TRBJ2-5; D remains ambiguous. The V end lost 5 bases, the J end lost 2 bases, and 12 bases lay between the germline ends. The CDR3 loop spans 13 amino acids. Germline V gene lookup returns CDR1 DFQATT and CDR2 SNEGSKA (reference sequence). The CDR3 DNA reads as TGCAGTGCTGGTCGGCGCAGGCAAGAGACCCAGTACTTC. It yields the protein CSAGRRRQETQYF.

Comments on this clonotype: It may be a read error: a sequence one base away is much more abundant. This chain connects TRBV15 to TRBJ2-7, with 8 nucleotides matching TRBD2. The germline gives CDR1 LNHNV, CDR2 YYDKDF (reference sequence). The CDR3 is 13 residues long. As DNA, the CDR3 is TGTGCCACCCGACCGACTAGCGCCAACGACCAGTACTTC. This encodes CATRPTSANDQYF.

This chain connects TRBV12-3 or TRBV12-4 to TRBJ2-7; 7 bases agree with TRBD1. This CDR3 contains 13 residues. With V trimmed by 5 bases and J by 5 bases, 6 bases remained unmatched. The CDR3 sequence is CASSLGQAHEQYF. CDR3 in DNA: TGTGCCAGCAGTCTAGGACAGGCACACGAGCAGTACTTC.

The V gene is TRBV5-5, the J gene TRBJ2-7; 9 nucleotides agree with TRBD2. This CDR3 has 16 residues. The J segment lost 0 bases and the V segment lost 8 bases, leaving 12 bases of the junction unmatched. Germline assignment: CDR1 SGHKS and CDR2 YYEKEE (reference sequence). The CDR3, as DNA: TGTGCCAGGAGCCCTGGGCTAGCGGGATTCTCCTACGAGCAGTACTTC. Its translation is CARSPGLAGFSYEQYF.